The 8 T cell receptor beta chains below all came from one sample that was sequenced in a study of shared clonotypes between healthy human individuals. Some clones are missing from TCRdb's copy, which holds only in-frame ones; the method was immunoSEQ multiplex PCR. The sample has about 820,000 clones; around 93% are singletons. The naive CD8 population came from CD45RO-negative cells selected for CCR7, without terminally differentiated effector memory CD45RA+ cells. The sequenced sample consisted of naive CD8+ T cells sorted from blood. The receptor source for this set is a man aged 25-45 years in good health.

J is TRBJ1-1 and V is TRBV9, with a tentative D call TRBD1 (5 bases). The ends were cut back, 2 bases at V and 5 bases at J, with 16 bases in the middle. The CDR3 sequence is 15 residues long. CDR1 is SGDLS and CDR2 is YYNGEE in the germline V gene. The DNA of the CDR3 is TGTGCCAGCAGCGTCTCCGACACCGGGGGGACTGAAGCTTTCTTT. Translation: CASSVSDTGGTEAFF.

The rearrangement links TRBV10-1 to TRBJ2-3, with 12 bases matching TRBD2. This CDR3 spans 17 amino acids. The V segment lost 2 bases and the J segment 2 bases; nucleotides outside the gene matches: 5. Looked up from germline, CDR1 is WNHNN and CDR2 is SYGVQD (reference sequence). CDR3 amino acids: CASSEETSGRYTDTQYF. CDR3 DNA sequence: TGCGCCAGCAGTGAGGAAACTAGCGGGAGGTACACAGATACGCAGTATTTT.

This chain uses TRBV27 with TRBJ1-3; TRBD1 might be the D (5 bases). CDR1 MNHEY and CDR2 SMNVEV come from the germline V gene (reference sequence). The CDR3 totals 12 residues. The V end lost 7 bases, the J end lost 8 bases, and 12 bases lay between the germline ends. CDR3 nucleotide sequence: TGTGCCAGCACCAATCCGGGGGACACCATATATTTT. Translating it yields CASTNPGDTIYF.

The chain uses TRBV7-2 and TRBJ1-2; D ambiguous. The CDR3 sequence is 8 residues long. Germline values: CDR1 SGHTA, CDR2 FQGNSA. V dropped 6 bases and J dropped 14 bases, with 7 bases sitting between them. DNA for the CDR3: TGTGCCAGCAGTCCCCATACCTTC. Its translation is CASSPHTF.

The rearrangement joins TRBV27 to TRBJ2-7, with D perhaps TRBD2 (6 bases). V was shortened by 2 bases and J by 5 bases, with 13 bases between the two germline ends. The germline gives CDR1 MNHEY, CDR2 SMNVEV (reference sequence). The CDR3 sequence is 14 residues long. The CDR3, as DNA: TGTGCCAGCAGTTTAGGGCCGGGAGCGGACGAGCAGTACTTC. Translation: CASSLGPGADEQYF.

Points on this clone: At one of its ends the junction is not consistent with the germline gene, which may arise from a read error. This rearrangement joins TRBV2 to TRBJ2-7, with D tentatively TRBD2 (5 bases). Germline values: CDR1 SNHLY, CDR2 FYNNEI. This CDR3 region has 13 residues. The chain's CDR3 is CAGRASRTYEQYF. The CDR3 DNA reads TGTGCCGGCAGAGCTAGCAGAACCTACGAGCAGTACTTC.

The chain uses TRBV11-2 and TRBJ2-7, with unresolved D. Trimming removed 6 bases from V and 4 bases from J, with 16 bases in between. The CDR3 runs 14 residues. Germline V gene sequence: CDR1 SGHAT, CDR2 FQNNGV. CDR3 in amino acids: CASSRVGTSYEQYF. CDR3 sequence (DNA): TGTGCCAGCAGTCGGGTGGGAACTTCGTACGAGCAGTACTTC.

This clone was found a few times. V and J are TRBV10-1 and TRBJ2-3; D is ambiguous. V was clipped by 3 bases and J by 6 bases, with 16 bases between them. Per the germline V gene, CDR1 is WNHNN and CDR2 is SYGVQD (reference sequence). The CDR3 runs to 15 residues. CDR3 coding DNA: TGCGCCAGCAGTGAACTTATTAGCACCGGGGATACGCAGTATTTT. Amino acids: CASSELISTGDTQYF.